The rows below give T cell receptor beta chains drawn from one sample of a study of CD4 T cells in relation to SARS-CoV-2 and coronaviruses. No cognate antigen is known for these TCRs. The assay was immunoSEQ multiplex PCR, and TCRdb's table has in-frame clones only and misses some. The sample has about 29,000 clones, roughly 78% seen once; the top ten hold 20%. Input material: CD4+ T cells from PBMCs, cultured in vitro. These receptors were obtained from a human donor in good health. The CDR3 runs from the conserved cysteine through the conserved F or W. A D gene is named only where the DNA matches it firmly. Only some rows state a clone size, as once, few, many or a class for expanded clones.

>-|TRBJ2-1|-|TRBV7-2
TGTGCCAGCAGCGCTAGGACAGTAGTCAATGAGCAGTTCTTC
CASSARTVVNEQFF
>once|TRBJ2-3|-|TRBV7-2
TGTGCCAGCAGCCGGAGCGGGACAGGCACAGATACGCAGTATTTT
CASSRSGTGTDTQYF
>-|TRBJ1-1|-|TRBV11-2
TGTGCCAGCAGCTTAGTGGAAGGGAGATGGGCTGAAGCTTTCTTT
CASSLVEGRWAEAFF
>-|TRBJ2-7|TRBD1|TRBV18
TGTGCCAGCTCACCGAGTGGACAGGTCTCCTACGAGCAGTACTTC
CASSPSGQVSYEQYF
>-|TRBJ1-6|TRBD1|TRBV6-1
TGTGCCAGCAGTGCCAACAGGGGGTTATCTGATTCACCCCTCCACTTT
CASSANRGLSDSPLHF
>-|TRBJ1-2|-|TRBV6-2/TRBV6-3
TGTGCCAGCAGTTACGGGGGGAGTCGAAACTATGGCTACACCTTC
CASSYGGSRNYGYTF
>-|TRBJ2-6|TRBD2|TRBV3-1/TRBV3-2
TGTGCCAGCACGACTAGCGGGAGATCTGGGGCCAACGTCCTGACTTTC
CASTTSGRSGANVLTF
>-|TRBJ2-7|-|TRBV19
TGTGCCAGTAGTATGGTCAGGGGCTACGAGCAGTACTTC
CASSMVRGYEQYF
>-|TRBJ2-7|-|TRBV11-2
TGTGCCAGCAGCTTGATGGACAGTTCGAACGAGCAGTACTTC
CASSLMDSSNEQYF
>-|TRBJ1-6|-|TRBV11-2
TGTGCCAGCAGCTTAGAAAAATTTACTAATTCACCCCTCCACTTT
CASSLEKFTNSPLHF
>-|TRBJ2-1|-|TRBV19
TGTGCCAGCCAATTAGACGTTGAGCAGTTCTTC
CASQLDVEQFF
>few|TRBJ1-5|-|TRBV9
TGTGCCAGCAGCGCGGGAGGTCCGAAGAGCAATCAGCCCCAGCATTTT
CASSAGGPKSNQPQHF
>-|TRBJ1-4|TRBD1|TRBV3-1/TRBV3-2
TGTGCCAGCACCTTTACAGGGGGCAATGAAAAACTGTTTTTT
CASTFTGGNEKLFF
>-|TRBJ2-5|TRBD2|TRBV7-3
TGTGCCAGCAGCCCTCGGGCTGGTCCTAGCGGGAAACAAGAGACCCAGTACTTC
CASSPRAGPSGKQETQYF
>-|TRBJ1-4|-|TRBV5-6
TGTGCCAGCAGCTTGAGACTGACATATGAAAAACTGTTTTTT
CASSLRLTYEKLFF
>-|TRBJ2-7|TRBD2|TRBV10-1
TGCGCCAGCAGGCCGGGAGGGGAGACCTACGAGCAGTACTTC
CASRPGGETYEQYF
>few|TRBJ1-3|TRBD1|TRBV5-4
TGTGCCAGCAGCTTGAGTGGACGGACAGGGGGAACTGGAAACACCATATATTTT
CASSLSGRTGGTGNTIYF
>-|TRBJ2-5|TRBD2|TRBV4-1
TGCGCCAGCAGCCAATATGGTAGCGGGGGTGAGACCCAGTACTTC
CASSQYGSGGETQYF
>-|TRBJ1-2|-|TRBV27
TGTGCCAGCAGTTTCAACGAGGATCTAAGTGGCTACACCTTC
CASSFNEDLSGYTF
>-|TRBJ2-7|TRBD1|TRBV5-1
TGCGCCAGCAGCTTCGCCGGGACAGGGGCCTACGAGCAGTACTTC
CASSFAGTGAYEQYF
>-|TRBJ2-7|-|TRBV11-2
TGTGCCAGCAGCTTTCCCGGGGGAAGGGGCTACGAGCAGTACTTC
CASSFPGGRGYEQYF
>-|TRBJ2-3|-|TRBV27
TGTGCCAGCAGTTCGGCGGGGTTCAGTGATACGCAGTATTTT
CASSSAGFSDTQYF
>-|TRBJ1-5|TRBD1|TRBV6-2/TRBV6-3
TGTGCCAGCAGTTGGATCTTGGGGGACAGGGAGGACCAGCCCCAGCATTTT
CASSWILGDREDQPQHF
>once|TRBJ1-2|-|TRBV6-5
TGTGCCAGCAGTTACTCGGGGGTGGTATACATGGGCTACACCTTC
CASSYSGVVYMGYTF
>-|TRBJ2-2|TRBD1|TRBV7-2
TGTGCCAGCAGCCCAAGGGGACAGGGGGCCGGCGGGGAGCTGTTTTTT
CASSPRGQGAGGELFF
>-|TRBJ2-1|TRBD2|TRBV13
TGTGCCAGCAGCTACTCCGGGACTAGCGCCTACAATGAGCAGTTCTTC
CASSYSGTSAYNEQFF
>-|TRBJ2-1|TRBD2|TRBV5-1
TGCGCCAGCAGCTTGATGGGACTAGCGGGCGATGAGCAGTTCTTC
CASSLMGLAGDEQFF
>-|TRBJ2-1|-|TRBV5-1
TGCGCCAGCAGCCCAGAAGGATATGAGCAGTTCTTC
CASSPEGYEQFF
>-|TRBJ1-1|-|TRBV7-9
TGTGCCAGCAACCCCCCGCTGGAAGTAACTGAAGCTTTCTTT
CASNPPLEVTEAFF
>-|TRBJ1-5|TRBD1|TRBV7-2
TGTGCCAGCAGCTTCTGGACAGGGGGTAGTCAAAGCCAGCCCCAGCATTTT
CASSFWTGGSQSQPQHF
>-|TRBJ2-1|TRBD2|TRBV3-1/TRBV3-2
TGTGCCAGCAGCTCATTAGCGGGAGGGCCCGGTGAGCAGTTCTTC
CASSSLAGGPGEQFF
>-|TRBJ1-3|-|TRBV18
TGTGCCAGCTCACCCTCCTCCTCTGGAAACACCATATATTTT
CASSPSSSGNTIYF
>-|TRBJ2-7|-|TRBV9
TGTGCCAGCAGCGTTTTGGACAGCCCCTACGAGCAGTACTTC
CASSVLDSPYEQYF
>once|TRBJ1-2|-|TRBV6-5
TGTGCCAGCAGTTTTGGGGGACGGGTCGGGGGCTATGGCTACACCTTC
CASSFGGRVGGYGYTF
>-|TRBJ2-7|-|TRBV3-1/TRBV3-2
TGTGCCAGCAGCCGGGGACAATCCTACGAGCAGTACTTC
CASSRGQSYEQYF
>-|TRBJ2-2|TRBD2|TRBV5-4
TGTGCCAGCAGCGCGGGACTAGATAGAGGCACCGGGGAGCTGTTTTTT
CASSAGLDRGTGELFF
>-|TRBJ1-4|-|TRBV27
TGTGCCAGCAGTTTTGAGGCAACTAATGAAAAACTGTTTTTT
CASSFEATNEKLFF
>-|TRBJ2-7|-|TRBV6-2/TRBV6-3
TGTGCCAGCAGCCGCAGCTACGAGCAGTACTTC
CASSRSYEQYF
>few|TRBJ2-2|TRBD1|TRBV18
TGTGCCAGCTCGGGACAGGGGGCCGTCGGCACCGGGGAGCTGTTTTTT
CASSGQGAVGTGELFF
>-|TRBJ2-7|TRBD1|TRBV19
TGTGCCAGTAGTGGGGGACAGGGCATCTCCTACGAGCAGTACTTC
CASSGGQGISYEQYF
>-|TRBJ1-3|-|TRBV7-3
TGTGCCAGCAGCTTAACCGGGGGGGTCTCTGGAAACACCATATATTTT
CASSLTGGVSGNTIYF
>-|TRBJ2-7|-|TRBV11-2
TGTGCCAGCAGCACAATGGACGTACAGGAGCAGTACTTC
CASSTMDVQEQYF
>-|TRBJ2-5|-|TRBV4-2
TGTGCCAGCAGCCCAGAGGGGGGGACCCAAGAGACCCAGTACTTC
CASSPEGGTQETQYF
>few|TRBJ2-1|-|TRBV6-2/TRBV6-3
TGTGCCAGCAGTTACTCCTTGATAAGGACTTCCTACAATGAGCAGTTCTTC
CASSYSLIRTSYNEQFF
>-|TRBJ2-3|-|TRBV14
TGTGCCAGCAGCCTTACTAGATGGCCCGGCTGGGATACGCAGTATTTT
CASSLTRWPGWDTQYF
>few|TRBJ1-1|-|TRBV7-9
TGTGCCAGCAGCCAGACGACCTGGGGCGCGAACACTGAAGCTTTCTTT
CASSQTTWGANTEAFF
>few|TRBJ1-2|-|TRBV7-2
TGTGCCAGCAGCTTAGCGCCAGCGCTTTCTAACTATGGCTACACCTTC
CASSLAPALSNYGYTF
>once|TRBJ2-4|TRBD1|TRBV5-1
TGCGCCAGCAGCTTACAGGGGGAGTATGACATTCAGTACTTC
CASSLQGEYDIQYF